These 7 T cell receptor beta chains originate from one sample sequenced in a study of T cell responses to AZD1222 COVID-19 vaccine. Profiling relied on immunoSEQ multiplex PCR, and the TCRdb table lists in-frame clones only, not all of them. The data show some 84,000 clones, approximately 90% seen once. The sequenced sample was peripheral blood, obtained 28 days after the second AZD1222 dose. These receptors were obtained from an adult who received the AZD1222 COVID-19 vaccine.

The rearrangement joins TRBV4-3 to TRBJ2-1; D remains unclear. Germline CDR1 and CDR2: LGHNA and YSLEER. V lost 0 bases, J lost 6 bases, and 3 bases lay in between. The CDR3 runs to 12 residues. CDR3 residues: CASSQDGNEQFF. The CDR3 nucleotides read TGCGCCAGCAGCCAAGACGGCAATGAGCAGTTCTTC.

This clone showed up just a few times. This chain connects TRBV6-2 or TRBV6-3 to TRBJ2-2; D might be TRBD1 (5 bases). Germline CDR1 MNHEY, CDR2 SVGEGT. The CDR3 sequence is 15 residues long. Between the trimmed V and J ends, which lost 3 bases and 3 bases, there was a span of 11 bases. The CDR3 spells CASSYLTGYTGELFF. In DNA form, the CDR3 reads TGTGCCAGCAGTTATCTCACAGGTTACACCGGGGAGCTGTTTTTT.

The chain links TRBV6-1 to TRBJ2-3; D is undetermined. With 3 bases removed from V and 7 bases from J, the gap between germline ends came to 20 bases. Looked up from germline, CDR1 is MNHNS and CDR2 is SASEGT. The CDR3 has 16 amino acids. For the CDR3, the DNA is TGTGCCAGCAGTGATGGTTATGGAGTAGTAGGGTATACGCAGTATTTT. Translated, it gives CASSDGYGVVGYTQYF.

The chain has TRBV5-5 and TRBJ2-3; possibly TRBD1 for D (6 bases). V was trimmed by 5 bases and J by 3 bases, leaving 16 bases between them. The CDR3 runs to 15 residues. The germline V gene encodes CDR1 SGHKS and CDR2 YYEKEE (reference sequence). CDR3 loop: CASSSVGAGTDTQYF. CDR3 bases: TGTGCCAGCAGTTCTGTGGGGGCCGGGACAGATACGCAGTATTTT.

A single count supports this clone. The chain combines TRBV3-1 (or the pseudogene TRBV3-2) with TRBJ1-2; 9 positions agree with TRBD1. Germline V lookup: CDR1 LGHDT, CDR2 YNNKEL (reference sequence). The CDR3 is 13 amino acids. With V trimmed by 5 bases and J by 9 bases, 7 bases remained unmatched. CDR3 residues: CASSKWDRESYTF. The CDR3 nucleotides are TGTGCCAGCAGCAAATGGGACAGGGAAAGCTACACCTTC.

The V gene is TRBV27, the J gene TRBJ2-7; TRBD1 is a possible D gene (5 bases). CDR1 and CDR2 (germline): MNHEY, SMNVEV (reference sequence). The CDR3 length is 14 residues. V was clipped by 5 bases and J by 2 bases, with 13 bases between them. CDR3 sequence (DNA): TGTGCCAGCAGTCTACGGGCAGGGACCTACGAGCAGTACTTC. This encodes CASSLRAGTYEQYF.

The chain carries TRBV4-3 and TRBJ2-3; TRBD2 agrees at 11 bases. The CDR3 sequence is 16 residues long. Germline trimming cut 3 bases from V and 3 bases from J; bases unmatched to any gene: 5. Germline lookup yields CDR1 LGHNA and CDR2 YSLEER. The CDR3 DNA reads as TGCGCCAGCAGCCATCAACTAGCGGGGGTGACAGATACGCAGTATTTT. It specifies CASSHQLAGVTDTQYF.